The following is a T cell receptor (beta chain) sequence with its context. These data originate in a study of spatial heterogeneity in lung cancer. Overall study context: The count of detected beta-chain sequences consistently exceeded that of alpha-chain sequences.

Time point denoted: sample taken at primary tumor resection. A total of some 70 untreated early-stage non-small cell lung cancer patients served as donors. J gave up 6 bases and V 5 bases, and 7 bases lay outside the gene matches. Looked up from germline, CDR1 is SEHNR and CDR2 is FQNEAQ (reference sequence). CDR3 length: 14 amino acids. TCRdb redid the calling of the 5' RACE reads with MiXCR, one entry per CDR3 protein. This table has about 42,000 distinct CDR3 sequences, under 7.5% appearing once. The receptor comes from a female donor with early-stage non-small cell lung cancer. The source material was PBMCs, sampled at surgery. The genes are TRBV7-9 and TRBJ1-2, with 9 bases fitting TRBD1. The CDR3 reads CASSPKQGADGYTF. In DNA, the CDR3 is TGTGCCAGCAGCCCCAAACAGGGGGCGGATGGCTACACCTTC.